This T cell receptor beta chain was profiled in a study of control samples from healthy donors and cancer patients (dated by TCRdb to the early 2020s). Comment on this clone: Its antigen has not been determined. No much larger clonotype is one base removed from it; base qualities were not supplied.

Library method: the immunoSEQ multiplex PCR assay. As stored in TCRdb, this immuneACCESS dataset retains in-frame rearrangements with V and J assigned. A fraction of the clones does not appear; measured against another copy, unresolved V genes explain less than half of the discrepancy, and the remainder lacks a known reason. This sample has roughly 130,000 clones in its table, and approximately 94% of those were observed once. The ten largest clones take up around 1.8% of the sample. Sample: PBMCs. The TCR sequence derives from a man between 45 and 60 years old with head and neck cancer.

Read as DNA, the sequence is TGTGCCAGCAGGGACGTAGGGGGGTCTGAAGCTTTCTTT. Translated, it gives CASRDVGGSEAFF. In this chain, TRBV6-5 is recombined with TRBJ1-1; TRBD1 could be the D gene, as 6 bases match. The cysteine opens and the phenylalanine closes a CDR3 of 13 amino acids. The kept DNA is CDR3 alone, 39 bases in frame from the first base. For CDR1 and CDR2, the germline V gene lists MNHEY and SVGAGI. Deletion took 6 bases off V and 6 bases off J, with a span of 14 bases between the germline ends.